These T cell receptor beta chains were read from a single sample in a study of blood T cell repertoires in COVID-19. Method: immunoSEQ multiplex PCR; TCRdb's copy keeps in-frame clones and lacks some. Counted here are some 530,000 clones, around 85% occurring once; the ten biggest clones make up about 3.2%. Sequenced: peripheral blood. The receptors were sampled from a human donor in a cohort sampled during active COVID-19. Both conserved end residues are part of each CDR3. Each record gives: D gene, J gene, V gene, clone size, CDR3 protein, CDR3 DNA. The D gene is left open where the match is weak. Clone size is given for some rows only: seen once, a few or many times, or a class if the clone is expanded.

>.|TRBJ1-4|TRBV27|once
CASSFLAGEKLFF
TGTGCCAGCAGTTTCTTGGCCGGGGAAAAACTGTTTTTT
>TRBD1|TRBJ2-1|TRBV5-1|.
CASSSTGTGSNEQFF
TGCGCCAGCAGCTCCACCGGGACAGGGTCGAATGAGCAGTTCTTC
>.|TRBJ2-7|TRBV3-1/TRBV3-2|.
CASSQAQVTYEQYF
TGTGCCAGCAGCCAAGCACAGGTAACTTACGAGCAGTACTTC
>TRBD2|TRBJ2-5|TRBV27|.
CASSSGLAGVLETQYF
TGTGCCAGCAGTTCGGGACTAGCGGGAGTGTTGGAGACCCAGTACTTC
>.|TRBJ1-1|TRBV12-3/TRBV12-4|.
CASRLQGQTEAFF
TGTGCCAGCAGACTTCAGGGACAAACTGAAGCTTTCTTT
>TRBD1|TRBJ1-2|TRBV27|.
CASSQRGTVAGYVDYGYTF
TGTGCCAGCAGTCAAAGGGGGACAGTCGCTGGATACGTGGACTATGGCTACACCTTC
>.|TRBJ1-2|TRBV19|few
CASSMAGSYGYTF
TGTGCCAGTAGTATGGCGGGTTCCTATGGCTACACCTTC
>TRBD2|TRBJ2-1|TRBV9|.
CASSVSGRTYNEQFF
TGTGCCAGCAGCGTTAGCGGGAGAACCTACAATGAGCAGTTCTTC
>TRBD1|TRBJ1-2|TRBV5-6|.
CASSLPGQGSGYTF
TGTGCCAGCAGCTTACCGGGACAGGGGTCTGGCTACACCTTC
>.|TRBJ2-3|TRBV16|.
CASSQLGIDTQYF
TGTGCCAGCAGCCAATTGGGCATAGATACGCAGTATTTT
>TRBD1|TRBJ1-5|TRBV24-1|.
CATSETTGSRQPQHF
TGTGCCACCAGTGAAACGACAGGGTCGAGACAGCCCCAGCATTTT
>.|TRBJ1-2|TRBV28|once
CASSEQGNGYTF
TGTGCCAGCAGTGAACAGGGAAATGGCTACACCTTC
>TRBD1|TRBJ1-5|TRBV6-6|.
CASRPWTGDSNQPQHF
TGTGCCAGCAGACCCTGGACAGGGGATAGCAATCAGCCCCAGCATTTT
>TRBD1|TRBJ2-3|TRBV4-1|.
CASSRTGTAAPSSTDTQYF
TGCGCCAGCAGCCGAACCGGGACAGCAGCCCCTTCTAGCACAGATACGCAGTATTTT
>.|TRBJ2-3|TRBV7-3|.
CASSLGNGIADTDTQYF
TGTGCCAGCAGCTTAGGGAACGGGATAGCCGACACAGATACGCAGTATTTT
>TRBD1|TRBJ2-1|TRBV5-1|.
CASSNIQGANEQFF
TGCGCCAGCAGTAATATTCAGGGGGCAAATGAGCAGTTCTTC
>TRBD1|TRBJ1-4|TRBV25-1|few
CASSDGQGGNEKLFF
TGTGCCAGCAGTGACGGGCAGGGGGGTAATGAAAAACTGTTTTTT
>TRBD1|TRBJ2-7|TRBV14|few
CASSPTQGGYEQYF
TGTGCCAGCAGCCCTACACAGGGGGGCTACGAGCAGTACTTC
>TRBD2|TRBJ2-1|TRBV15|.
CATSRDLAGGPNEQFF
TGTGCCACCAGCAGAGATCTAGCGGGAGGCCCCAATGAGCAGTTCTTC
>.|TRBJ1-2|TRBV27|.
CASSLSSPDSLLYGYTF
TGTGCCAGCAGTTTATCCTCCCCAGACAGTCTACTCTATGGCTACACCTTC
>TRBD1|TRBJ1-2|TRBV5-1|.
CASSPAGTGYGYTF
TGCGCCAGCAGTCCAGCCGGGACAGGGTATGGCTACACCTTC
>TRBD2|TRBJ2-1|TRBV2|.
CASKSGREGNEQFF
TGTGCCAGCAAGTCGGGGCGGGAGGGTAATGAGCAGTTCTTC
>TRBD2|TRBJ2-5|TRBV6-5|few
CASSYRLAGVETQYF
TGTGCCAGCAGTTACAGACTAGCGGGAGTAGAGACCCAGTACTTC
>TRBD1|TRBJ2-3|TRBV2|once
CASEGESTGTVHTDTQYF
TGTGCCAGCGAAGGAGAATCGACCGGGACAGTACACACAGATACGCAGTATTTT
>.|TRBJ2-5|TRBV2|.
CASSEALQGQETQYF
TGTGCCAGCAGTGAAGCCTTACAGGGCCAAGAGACCCAGTACTTC
>.|TRBJ2-7|TRBV6-5|.
CATRGVHGGEQYF
TGTGCCACCAGGGGAGTACATGGTGGCGAGCAGTACTTC
>.|TRBJ1-4|TRBV7-9|.
CASSLAGPTVLTNEKLFF
TGTGCCAGCAGCTTAGCGGGGCCGACAGTTCTAACTAATGAAAAACTGTTTTTT
>.|TRBJ1-1|TRBV7-3|.
CASSLGTQNTEAFF
TGTGCCAGCAGCTTAGGTACACAGAACACTGAAGCTTTCTTT